This record looks at one T cell receptor beta chain sequence and its context. Seattle patients were enrolled during active infection and followed longitudinally. The CDR3 spans 14 residues. V lost 5 bases, J lost 7 bases, and 14 bases lay in between. CDR1 SNHLY and CDR2 FYNNEI come from the germline V gene. Original handling: Amplifying reference gene primers gave estimates of nucleated cell counts. The repertoire was sequenced with immunoSEQ multiplex PCR; TCRdb's copy has only in-frame clones and lacks some. That table is the source of V, J and clone size, and D and trimming were worked out from the DNA. The sample contains approximately 110,000 clones, roughly 92% of which appear only once. This sample was included in a study of blood T cell repertoires in COVID-19. As for the study in general: T cells, B-cell-depleted T cells, or PBMCs provided the cDNA or gDNA that served as material.

The TCR comes from a middle-aged man with COVID-19, enrolled during active disease. The V gene is TRBV2, the J gene TRBJ1-4, with D possibly matching TRBD1 (6 bases). Material: peripheral blood. Here the CDR3 reads CASSITGSGEKLFF. The CDR3 DNA is TGTGCCAGCAGTATAACAGGGTCGGGTGAAAAACTGTTTTTT.